This T cell receptor (beta chain) was observed in a study of blood T cell repertoires in COVID-19 (TCRdb year 2020). Some background on the complete study: Samples from collaborators originated in the United States, Italy and Spain and spanned both the acute and convalescent phases of COVID-19. Deeply sampled blood TCRbeta repertoires from subjects exposed to, actively infected with, or recovered from COVID-19 were included in the dataset. Where HLA class I and class II types were available, the types were taken from metadata supplied by the sample provider, not from assay-based typing. Samples came from the ongoing ImmuneRACE study (first 160 participants) plus 1,254 subjects from 6 global collaborators. The repertoires were made available in a free public database intended to serve as a resource for research on the immune response to SARS-CoV-2. The material from the prospective study consisted of cDNA or gDNA derived from T cells, B-cell-depleted T cells, or PBMCs. A de-identified subject ID, COVID-19 status, age in years and sex were almost always included in the sample metadata.

Results and caveats for the whole study, not just this receptor: Clinical and demographic metadata were provided uncurated, with the amount varying by source and participant.

Collaborating institutions collected whole blood in K2EDTA tubes following their own protocols. For TCRbeta analysis, collaborators shipped samples in one of three forms: frozen whole blood, isolated PBMCs, or DNA extracted from either of those sample types. As for this clone: Its specific antigen is unknown. Per-base qualities were not stored, and no clone one base away is much larger.

TCRbeta CDR3 regions were amplified from genomic DNA using the immunoSEQ Assay, a bias-controlled multiplex PCR. Processing in the source paper ran as follows. The number of nucleated cells in each sample was estimated by amplification of reference gene primers within the assay. Sequence reads were collapsed and filtered to measure the absolute abundance of every unique TCRbeta CDR3 rearrangement. For each sample, productive Simpson clonality was calculated as the square root of Simpson's diversity index over productive rearrangements. Here the immuneACCESS table is served through TCRdb, limited to in-frame sequences with V and J called. Missing clones are a known gap in these copies; in checked studies unresolved V genes cover under half, and the rest lacks a known reason. V and J calls and clone size are as listed in that table; D and trimming were resolved from the DNA. This sample lists about 81,000 clones; roughly nine tenths were detected once. The top ten clones comprise 1.9% of the sample.

The germline V gene (reference sequence) gives CDR1 as LNHDA and CDR2 as SQIVND. The CDR3 sequence holds 18 residues, the cysteine and phenylalanine included. The read is trimmed to its CDR3 DNA, 54 bases read in frame from base 1. The junction carries 27 bases between V and J, which are trimmed by 11 bases and 1 base respectively. This sequence originates from a woman aged 50 to 65 in a cohort sampled during active COVID-19. Sequencing input: peripheral blood. Recombination joined TRBV19 with TRBJ1-5, with the D gene not clear enough to name. The CDR3 here reads CAAGGGGYTIGSNQPQHF. At the DNA level, the sequence is TGTGCCGCCGGCGGTGGCGGATACACTATTGGGAGCAATCAGCCCCAGCATTTT.